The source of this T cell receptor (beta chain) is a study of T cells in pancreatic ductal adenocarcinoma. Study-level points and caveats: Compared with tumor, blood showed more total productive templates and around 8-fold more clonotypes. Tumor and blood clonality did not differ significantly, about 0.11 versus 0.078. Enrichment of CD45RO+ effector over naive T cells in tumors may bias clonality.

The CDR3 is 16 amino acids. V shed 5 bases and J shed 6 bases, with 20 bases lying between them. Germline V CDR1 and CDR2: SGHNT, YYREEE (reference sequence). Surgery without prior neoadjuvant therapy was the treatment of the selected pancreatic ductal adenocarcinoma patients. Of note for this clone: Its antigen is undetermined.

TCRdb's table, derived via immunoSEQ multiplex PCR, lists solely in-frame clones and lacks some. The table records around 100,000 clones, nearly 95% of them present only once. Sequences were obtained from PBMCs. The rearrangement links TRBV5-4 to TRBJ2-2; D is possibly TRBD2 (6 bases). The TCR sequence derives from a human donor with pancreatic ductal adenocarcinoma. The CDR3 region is CASSSSLGRDPGELFF. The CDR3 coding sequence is TGTGCCAGCAGTTCCTCCCTCGGGAGAGACCCCGGGGAGCTGTTTTTT.